This T cell receptor beta chain was observed in a study of beta chain features in type 1 diabetes. Overall study findings and caveats: In every one of the four CD4+ subsets, TCRB CDR3s were moderately but significantly shorter in Type 1 diabetes patients.

The investigators reverse transcribed all of the isolated RNA, so they sequenced expressed TCRB transcripts. Produced via immunoSEQ multiplex PCR; TCRdb's table is partial and in-frame only. Among 150,000 to 200,000 clones, around 9.7% were seen once, and the ten largest hold around 0.64%. Looked up from germline, CDR1 is MNHNS and CDR2 is SASEGT. The V and J ends lost 0 bases and 5 bases respectively, with 16 bases between them. CDR3 length: 16 amino acids. This clone has a handful of counts. The antigen is not known. The chain is built from TRBV6-1 and TRBJ2-5; weak D call: TRBD1 (7 bases). The sequence was collected from a woman under 40 with type 1 diabetes. Sequenced input: central memory CD4+ T cells from blood. The DNA of the CDR3 is TGTGCCAGCAGTGAAGCGCTTGGAGGGGGCAGGGAGACCCAGTACTTC. Amino acids: CASSEALGGGRETQYF.